This T cell receptor beta chain was recovered during a study of T cell changes during pregnancy in multiple sclerosis. CDR1 and CDR2 (germline): SGHTA, FQGNSA. The CDR3 has 16 residues. The ends lost 5 bases at V and 9 bases at J; junction bases unmatched: 14. Data came from immunoSEQ multiplex PCR; TCRdb stores just in-frame clones and leaves some out. Of about 77,000 clones listed, about 88% were seen once; the top ten hold under 2.5%. The chain carries TRBV7-2 and TRBJ2-2, with TRBD2 matching over 8 bases. This clonotype was sampled from a female donor with multiple sclerosis, enrolled in a pregnancy study. This specimen was peripheral blood, taken before pregnancy. In nucleotides, the CDR3 is TGTGCCAGCAGCCGCCAAGGACTAGCAGTTTCGTGGGAGCTGTTTTTT. Translating gives CASSRQGLAVSWELFF.